These 14 T cell receptor beta chains originate from one sample sequenced in a study of blood T cells in healthy people across ages. A second PCR, run for about 7 to 11 cycles, used a sample-barcoded 5' primer plus a J-beta primer mix. MiXCR, run by TCRdb on the 5' RACE reads, gives a single entry per CDR3 protein. The top ten clones hold around 23% of a sample with 580,000 or so distinct CDR3 sequences, around half of them seen once. The sequencing input was blood. These receptors all stem from a man older than 75 in good health.

This sequence joins TRBV7-9 and TRBJ2-7; 8 nucleotides line up with TRBD1. CDR1 and CDR2 from the germline V gene are SEHNR and FQNEAQ (reference sequence). Unmatched junction bases numbered 4, after V lost 6 bases and J lost 3 bases. This CDR3 is built from 13 residues. CDR3 in DNA: TGTGCCAGCAGTGTGACAGGGGTCTACGAGCAGTACTTC. Amino acids: CASSVTGVYEQYF.

This chain uses TRBV4-3 with TRBJ2-6; D is unresolved. Deletions cut 4 bases from V and 0 bases from J, with 16 bases between. The germline gives CDR1 LGHNA, CDR2 YSLEER. The CDR3 is 18 amino acids. The CDR3 loop is CASSLGPGFDSGANVLTF. The DNA for the CDR3 is TGCGCCAGCAGCCTTGGACCGGGCTTTGACTCTGGGGCCAACGTCCTGACTTTC.

This clonotype was counted only a few times. The gene calls are TRBV7-9 and TRBJ2-5; 9 positions agree with TRBD1. The CDR3 is 14 residues long. J was trimmed by 4 bases and V by 6 bases; bases with no gene match: 6. CDR1 is SEHNR and CDR2 is FQNEAQ in the germline V gene (reference sequence). The CDR3 protein is CASSHRGLSETQYF. For the CDR3, the DNA is TGTGCCAGCAGTCACAGGGGGCTCTCAGAGACCCAGTACTTC.

This clonotype showed up just a few times. The rearrangement links TRBV7-2 to TRBJ2-3; D tentatively fits TRBD1 or TRBD2 (5 bases each). The V end was cut by 5 bases, the J end by 4 bases, with 13 bases between. The CDR3 loop spans 14 amino acids. Germline values: CDR1 SGHTA, CDR2 FQGNSA. The CDR3 protein is CASSTEGISDTQYF. The CDR3 coding sequence is TGTGCCAGCAGCACAGAGGGGATCTCAGATACGCAGTATTTT.

This clonotype has just a few counts. V gene TRBV5-1 combines with J gene TRBJ2-5; either TRBD1 or TRBD2 may supply D (5 bases each). With 0 bases removed from V and 4 bases from J, the gap between germline ends came to 10 bases. Germline CDR1 is SGHRS and CDR2 is YFSETQ. The CDR3 covers 14 residues. CDR3 in DNA: TGCGCCAGCAGCTTGGTAATGGGGGTAGAGACCCAGTACTTC. Its translation: CASSLVMGVETQYF.

To note about this clonotype: Germline and junction disagree at one end, which may indicate a read error. This rearrangement joins TRBV12-3 or TRBV12-4 to TRBJ2-3; D is unclear. The CDR3 spans 13 residues. CDR3 sequence (DNA): TGTGCCTGCAGTAGAGTCGCTATCGATACGCAGTATTTT. Residues: CACSRVAIDTQYF.

This clonotype has a single count. J is TRBJ2-1 and V is TRBV7-9, with TRBD2 identical over 8 bases. The CDR3 is made up of 16 amino acids. The germline V gene encodes CDR1 SEHNR and CDR2 FQNEAQ (reference sequence). The V gene end was trimmed by 5 bases and the J gene end by 8 bases; junction bases not matched to a gene: 14. The CDR3 DNA is TGTGCCAGCAGCCGCTGGGGAGCGGGAGCGGAGGATGAGCAGTTCTTC. It translates to CASSRWGAGAEDEQFF. Drawing the rest from reference TRBV7-9 and TRBJ2-1, the complete variable domain is DTGVSQNPRHKITKRGQNVTFRCDPISEHNRLYWYRQTLGQGPEFLTYFQNEAQLEKSRLLSDRFSAERPKGSFSTLEIQRTEQGDSAMYLCASSRWGAGAEDEQFFGPGTRLTVL.

This chain links TRBV28 with TRBJ2-7, with TRBD1 matching 10 bases. CDR1 MDHEN and CDR2 SYDVKM come from the germline V gene. The CDR3 loop spans 13 amino acids. V lost 8 bases, J lost 5 bases, and 6 bases stayed unmatched. The DNA for the CDR3 is TGTGCCAGCGGGGGACAGGGGTCCCACGAGCAGTACTTC. Its protein product is CASGGQGSHEQYF. Full variable domain (rest looked up from reference TRBV28 and TRBJ2-7): DVKVTQSSRYLVKRTGEKVFLECVQDMDHENMFWYRQDPGLGLRLIYFSYDVKMKEKGDIPEGYSVSREKKERFSLILESASTNQTSMYLCASGGQGSHEQYFGPGTRLTVT.

The count of this clonotype is one. The rearrangement links TRBV20-1 to TRBJ2-4; the match to TRBD1 covers 7 bases. CDR3 length: 13 residues. J gave up 6 bases and V 5 bases, and 7 bases lay outside the gene matches. Germline CDR1 is DFQATT and CDR2 is SNEGSKA (reference sequence). The DNA for the CDR3 is TGCAGTGCTCCGCCGACAGGGACAAACATTCAGTACTTC. Translating gives CSAPPTGTNIQYF.

The chain couples TRBV6-5 to TRBJ2-2; 9 bases fit TRBD2. V shed 6 bases, J shed 3 bases, and the junction held 8 bases outside the gene matches. CDR1 is MNHEY, CDR2 SVGAGI, per germline. The CDR3 is 16 residues long. In DNA, the CDR3 is TGTGCCAGCAGGCGGGAGGGCCGTAGTGACACCGGGGAGCTGTTTTTT. It yields the protein CASRREGRSDTGELFF.

In this sample, this clonotype turned up a few times. The chain has TRBV3-1 and TRBJ2-3; TRBD2 matches 7 bases. CDR1 and CDR2 from the germline V gene are LGHDT and YNNKEL (reference sequence). V lost 3 bases and J lost 5; bases outside the gene matches: 8. The CDR3 spans 15 residues. This CDR3 reads CASSQTSGLGDTQYF. The CDR3, as DNA: TGTGCCAGCAGCCAGACAAGCGGACTAGGAGATACGCAGTATTTT.

The chain couples TRBV20-1 to TRBJ2-5; tentative D call: TRBD2 (6 bases). With 1 base removed from V and 11 bases from J, the gap between germline ends came to 17 bases. This CDR3 spans 13 amino acids. The V gene's germline CDR1 is DFQATT and CDR2 SNEGSKA (reference sequence). Here the CDR3 DNA reads TGCAGTGCTAGAGCTGGGGGAGGCAATGAGCAGTACTTC. Translating gives CSARAGGGNEQYF.

This chain uses TRBV11-1 with TRBJ2-3; D remains unclear. CDR3 size: 15 residues. Trimming removed 2 bases from V and 0 bases from J, with 9 bases in between. Germline values: CDR1 SGHAT, CDR2 FQDESV (reference sequence). The CDR3 nucleotides are TGTGCCAGCAGCTTAATAGCTGTAAGCACAGATACGCAGTATTTT. It yields the protein CASSLIAVSTDTQYF.

This rearrangement joins TRBV20-1 to TRBJ2-3, with D perhaps TRBD2 (5 bases). Germline CDR1 DFQATT, CDR2 SNEGSKA (reference sequence). V was cut by 6 bases and J by 3 bases, with 13 bases left in between. The CDR3 covers 13 residues. The chain's CDR3 is CSATEDRTDTQYF. CDR3 in DNA: TGCAGTGCCACGGAGGATCGGACAGATACGCAGTATTTT.